This T cell receptor beta chain was sequenced in a study of T cells in Graves' hyperthyroidism and ophthalmopathy. The study, taken as a whole, reports: Ophthalmopathy got predicted by the model a median about six months before its onset.

This clonotype appeared many times. What it recognizes is unknown. Amplification of TCR beta CDR3 regions was performed using RNA transcripts as template. Initially, a first-round RT-PCR of the TCR CDR3 employed the HTBI primer set. TCRdb reanalysed the multiplex PCR reads using MiXCR and keeps one entry per CDR3 protein. The sample records about 360,000 distinct CDR3 sequences, just under 25% being singletons. V lost 2 bases and J 3 bases, leaving 12 bases between the germline ends. In germline, CDR1 is LGHDT, CDR2 YNNKEL (reference sequence). CDR3 length: 15 residues. Uncontrolled infection, other autoimmune disease, pregnancy or lactation barred patients from enrollment. Together with thyroid ultrasound, orbital computed tomography, serum thyroxine and TRAb, clinical symptoms were used for diagnoses. The authors obtained PBMCs from about 9.5 ml of fresh peripheral blood.

This receptor was identified in a man aged 50 to 59 with Graves' hyperthyroidism. Material: blood. The chain recombines TRBV3-1 with TRBJ2-3; D not certain. In DNA, the CDR3 is TGTGCCAGCAGCCAATTTGCAGTTCATACAGATACGCAGTATTTT. Its translation is CASSQFAVHTDTQYF.